The next 2 T cell receptor beta chains were all read from a single sample in a study of T cell repertoires in cytomegalovirus infection. One entry per CDR3 protein results from TCRdb running MiXCR on the reads. The data show hundreds of thousands of distinct CDR3 sequences, roughly 33% seen once. Antigens for these TCRs are unknown. This specimen was cultured PBMCs, taken from culture after CMV antigen stimulation. The receptors come from a human donor in good health (CMV status not recorded). Some clones in this sample may be carry-over from other donors' samples.

This clonotype has more than one count but fewer than ten. The chain carries TRBV7-2 and TRBJ2-3; no reliable D call. The V end lost 1 base, the J end lost 2 bases, and 10 bases lay between the germline ends. Per germline, CDR1 SGHTA and CDR2 FQGNSA. The CDR3 runs to 15 residues. Written as DNA, the CDR3 is TGTGCCAGCAGCTTAGGCAGGCAACACACAGATACGCAGTATTTT. It translates to CASSLGRQHTDTQYF.

This rearrangement joins TRBV12-3 or TRBV12-4 to TRBJ2-5; TRBD2 matches 10 bases. The CDR3 spans 16 residues. The V gene end was trimmed by 3 bases and the J gene end by 4 bases; junction bases not matched to a gene: 8. CDR3 nucleotide sequence: TGTGCCAGCAGTTTGGCTAGCGGGAGCGGAGCAGAGACCCAGTACTTC. It yields the protein CASSLASGSGAETQYF.